The 29 T cell receptor beta chains presented below share a single source sample, sequenced in a study of CD8+ T cells in alopecia areata. The sample's treatment: oral pan-JAK inhibitor, 5-10 mg twice daily. The sequencing template was cDNA reverse transcribed from extracted RNA. The method was immunoSEQ multiplex PCR; TCRdb's version includes in-frame clones alone and lacks a portion of them. The data contain some 200,000 clones, 45% to 65% of them singletons. This specimen was CD4+ T cells sorted from blood, taken at week 4, from a patient treated with tofacitinib. These receptors were collected from a human donor with alopecia areata.

V usage is TRBV7-3 and J usage is TRBJ2-2, with 9 bases that match TRBD2. Germline V lookup: CDR1 SGHTA, CDR2 FQGTGA. V lost 2 bases to trimming and J lost 0 bases; unmatched junction nucleotides: 10. The CDR3 contains 19 residues. The CDR3 DNA follows: TGTGCCAGCAGCTTAGCTCTAGCGGGGAAACCCGCGAACACCGGGGAGCTGTTTTTT. This sequence encodes CASSLALAGKPANTGELFF. Combining the CDR3 with reference TRBV7-3 and TRBJ2-2 gives the whole variable domain GAGVSQTPSNKVTEKGKYVELRCDPISGHTALYWYRQSLGQGPEFLIYFQGTGAADDSGLPNDRFFAVRPEGSVSTLKIQRTERGDSAVYLCASSLALAGKPANTGELFFGEGSRLTVL.

The V call is TRBV27, the J call TRBJ2-6; unclear D gene. The CDR3 contains 14 residues. Germline V lookup: CDR1 MNHEY, CDR2 SMNVEV (reference sequence). V was pared by 8 bases and J by 1 base, with 9 bases between. CDR3 DNA sequence: TGTGCCAGCCTCGGTTTTTCTGGGGCCAACGTCCTGACTTTC. Amino acids: CASLGFSGANVLTF.

This clone was seen a single time. The chain has TRBV29-1 and TRBJ1-2, with D possibly TRBD1 on 6 matching bases. Looked up from germline, CDR1 is SQVTM and CDR2 is ANQGSEA. V was trimmed by 2 bases and J by 7 bases, leaving 20 bases between them. The CDR3 runs 15 residues. CDR3 bases: TGCAGCGTTGAACCCCCGGGGGGCGTCCCTTTTGGCTACACCTTC. Amino acids: CSVEPPGGVPFGYTF.

V usage is TRBV28 and J usage is TRBJ1-2, with no clear D. Germline assignment: CDR1 MDHEN and CDR2 SYDVKM. The CDR3 sequence is 12 residues long. Trimming took 5 bases from V and 9 from J, leaving 13 bases between them. The CDR3 DNA reads TGTGCCAGCAGTAGCGGGTCGGTGAGCTACACCTTC. Translating gives CASSSGSVSYTF.

The V call is TRBV11-2, the J call TRBJ2-2; the D gene is possibly TRBD1 (5 bases). The germline V gene has CDR1 SGHAT and CDR2 FQNNGV. V gave up 6 bases and J gave up 3 bases, with 11 bases separating them. The CDR3 extends over 14 amino acids. The CDR3 DNA reads TGTGCCAGCAGGCCAGGGTTTGACACCGGGGAGCTGTTTTTT. This encodes CASRPGFDTGELFF. Full variable domain (rest looked up from reference TRBV11-2 and TRBJ2-2): EAGVAQSPRYKIIEKRQSVAFWCNPISGHATLYWYQQILGQGPKLLIQFQNNGVVDDSQLPKDRFSAERLKGVDSTLKIQPAKLEDSAVYLCASRPGFDTGELFFGEGSRLTVL.

The gene calls are TRBV19 and TRBJ2-6; D unclear. Germline CDR1 reads LNHDA; CDR2 reads SQIVND (reference sequence). This CDR3 has 15 amino acids. Trimming shortened V by 5 bases and J by 0 bases, and 8 bases separated the two germline ends. The CDR3 DNA follows: TGTGCCAGTAGTCCACAGCGCTCTGGGGCCAACGTCCTGACTTTC. This codes for CASSPQRSGANVLTF.

The chain is built from TRBV6-6 and TRBJ2-7; D may be TRBD1 (6 bases). V was clipped by 0 bases and J by 0 bases, with 9 bases between them. Germline V gives CDR1 MNHNY, CDR2 SVGAGI (reference sequence). This CDR3 contains 15 residues. CDR3 nucleotide sequence: TGTGCCAGCAGTTACTCCGGACAGCTCTCCTACGAGCAGTACTTC. Its translation: CASSYSGQLSYEQYF.

The chain carries TRBV5-4 and TRBJ1-2; 7 nucleotides agree with TRBD1. This CDR3 has 13 residues. CDR1 is SGHNT, CDR2 YYREEE, per germline (reference sequence). Germline trimming cut 5 bases from V and 4 bases from J; bases unmatched to any gene: 5. CDR3 residues: CASSDDRAYGYTF. CDR3 sequence (DNA): TGTGCCAGCAGTGATGACAGGGCCTATGGCTACACCTTC.

This sequence joins TRBV5-6 and TRBJ2-3, with 8 bases identical to TRBD2. The V segment lost 4 bases and the J segment 3 bases; nucleotides outside the gene matches: 4. The germline V gene has CDR1 SGHDT and CDR2 YYEEEE. The CDR3 has 14 residues. The CDR3 is CASSGAGETDTQYF. Written as DNA, the CDR3 is TGTGCCAGCAGCGGAGCGGGGGAGACAGATACGCAGTATTTT.

V and J are TRBV29-1 and TRBJ1-2; 9 bases map to TRBD1. This CDR3 region has 14 residues. The germline gives CDR1 SQVTM, CDR2 ANQGSEA. J was trimmed by 1 base and V by 7 bases; bases with no gene match: 7. The CDR3 region is CSAVPGQGNYGYTF. CDR3 nucleotides: TGCAGCGCTGTACCGGGACAGGGTAACTATGGCTACACCTTC. The full variable domain, its missing parts supplied by reference TRBV29-1 and TRBJ1-2, is SAVISQKPSRDICQRGTSLTIQCQVDSQVTMMFWYRQQPGQSLTLIATANQGSEATYESGFVIDKFPISRPNLTFSTLTVSNMSPEDSSIYLCSAVPGQGNYGYTFGSGTRLTVV.

J is TRBJ2-5 and V is TRBV29-1; D remains ambiguous. Germline CDR1 is SQVTM and CDR2 is ANQGSEA. This CDR3 is built from 13 residues. V lost 6 bases, J lost 5 bases, and 16 bases lay in between. The CDR3 nucleotides are TGCAGCGTGCACTCTAGAATGATGGAGACCCAGTACTTC. Its translation: CSVHSRMMETQYF.

This clone has just one count. The CDR3 loop reads CASSQRRTEAFF. The DNA for the CDR3 is TGCGCCAGCAGCCAACGGCGCACTGAAGCTTTCTTT. The chain uses TRBV4-1 and TRBJ1-1, with D uncertain. The germline V gene has CDR1 MGHRA and CDR2 YSYEKL. This CDR3 is built from 12 residues. The ends were cut back, 2 bases at V and 4 bases at J, with 5 bases in the middle.

This rearrangement joins TRBV4-1 to TRBJ2-7; the D gene could be TRBD1 or TRBD2 (5 bases each). The CDR3 is made up of 15 amino acids. Germline-derived CDR1 and CDR2 are MGHRA and YSYEKL. V was cut by 5 bases and J by 2 bases, with 16 bases left in between. The CDR3 DNA follows: TGCGCCAGCAGCTATGATTGGGACGGGACCTACGAGCAGTACTTC. Translation: CASSYDWDGTYEQYF.

In its sample, this clone was seen a few times. The CDR3 nucleotides read TGCGCCAGCAGCCAAGAACTGACGGGGGGGCCTGGTACGCAGTATTTT. Its protein is CASSQELTGGPGTQYF. The gene calls are TRBV4-1 and TRBJ2-3, with 8 bases aligning to TRBD2. Per germline, CDR1 MGHRA and CDR2 YSYEKL. There are 16 residues in the CDR3. V lost 0 bases and J lost 8; bases outside the gene matches: 10.

DNA of the CDR3: TGTGCCAGCAGTTTATTCTCCGGGGCGCAAGAGACCCAGTACTTC. It translates to CASSLFSGAQETQYF. V usage is TRBV27 and J usage is TRBJ2-5; tentatively, D is TRBD1 or TRBD2 (5 bases each). CDR1 is MNHEY and CDR2 is SMNVEV in the germline V gene (reference sequence). The CDR3 is 15 amino acids. Trimming shortened V by 1 base and J by 2 bases, and 11 bases separated the two germline ends.

V is TRBV27 and J is TRBJ2-7, with TRBD2 matching 12 bases. V dropped 5 bases and J dropped 6; count of bases not matched to a gene: 8. Germline V gene data show CDR1 as MNHEY and CDR2 as SMNVEV (reference sequence). CDR3 length: 15 amino acids. CDR3 region: CASSALAGGSLEQYF. The CDR3 DNA follows: TGTGCCAGCAGTGCACTAGCGGGGGGTTCTCTCGAGCAGTACTTC.

This clone was counted only a few times. The chain has TRBV7-9 and TRBJ1-2; D is unclear. Trimming took 1 base from V and 8 from J, leaving 11 bases between them. Germline CDR1 reads SEHNR; CDR2 reads FQNEAQ (reference sequence). CDR3 length equals 13 residues. This CDR3 reads CASSLEIGYGYTF. The CDR3 DNA reads TGTGCCAGCAGCTTAGAAATCGGTTACGGCTACACCTTC.

V usage is TRBV4-1 and J usage is TRBJ2-5, with unresolved D. Trimming removed 3 bases from V and 5 bases from J, with 13 bases in between. CDR3 length equals 14 residues. Germline V gene data show CDR1 as MGHRA and CDR2 as YSYEKL. The CDR3 region has the DNA TGCGCCAGCAGCCAGGCCCCCTTTGGGGAGACCCAGTACTTC. Protein sequence: CASSQAPFGETQYF.

The chain uses TRBV19 and TRBJ2-2; tentative D call: TRBD1 (6 bases). Germline V lookup: CDR1 LNHDA, CDR2 SQIVND (reference sequence). This CDR3 comprises 15 residues. Trimming took 3 bases from V and 4 from J, leaving 12 bases between them. In DNA, the CDR3 is TGTGCCAGTAGTATTAGTCAGGGGAGCACCGGGGAGCTGTTTTTT. It codes for CASSISQGSTGELFF.

V gene TRBV30 combines with J gene TRBJ2-3; TRBD1 matches 9 bases. The CDR3 covers 14 residues. Germline CDR1 reads GTSNPN; CDR2 reads SVGIG (reference sequence). V lost 2 bases and J lost 3; bases outside the gene matches: 3. The CDR3 sequence is CAWSTGGITDTQYF. Here the CDR3 DNA reads TGTGCCTGGAGTACAGGGGGCATTACAGATACGCAGTATTTT.

The rearrangement uses TRBV27 and TRBJ1-3; D not certain. Germline V CDR1 and CDR2: MNHEY, SMNVEV (reference sequence). V was cut by 3 bases and J by 5 bases, with 2 bases left in between. CDR3 length equals 11 residues. CDR3 in amino acids: CASSLRNTIYF. DNA for the CDR3: TGTGCCAGCAGTTTGCGAAACACCATATATTTT.

There are a few counts of this clone. The chain combines TRBV10-3 with TRBJ1-2; 7 nucleotides line up with TRBD1. The V and J ends lost 7 bases and 0 bases, in that order; junction bases with no gene match: 8. CDR1 ENHRY and CDR2 SYGVKD come from the germline V gene. This CDR3 has 15 amino acids. CDR3 coding DNA: TGTGCCATCAACCAAGGACAGGTTGCTAACTATGGCTACACCTTC. Translation gives CAINQGQVANYGYTF.

The rearrangement joins TRBV5-1 to TRBJ1-6, with TRBD1 matching 11 bases. V shed 1 base, J shed 10 bases, and the junction held 7 bases outside the gene matches. This CDR3 comprises 16 residues. The germline gives CDR1 SGHRS, CDR2 YFSETQ. The CDR3 region is CASSLMGQGDGSPLHF. CDR3 DNA: TGCGCCAGCAGCTTGATGGGACAGGGGGACGGGTCACCCCTCCACTTT.

V is TRBV7-9 and J is TRBJ1-1; D possibly corresponds to TRBD1 (6 bases). Trimming left V 4 bases short and J 7 bases short, with 13 bases between. Germline-derived CDR1 and CDR2 are SEHNR and FQNEAQ (reference sequence). CDR3 length: 13 amino acids. The CDR3 bases are TGTGCCAGCAGCTCTACAGGGTCCGGTGAAGCTTTCTTT. It codes for CASSSTGSGEAFF.

This chain connects TRBV30 to TRBJ1-6; 7 bases fit TRBD1. The ends lost 4 bases at V and 6 bases at J; junction bases unmatched: 15. From germline, CDR1 is GTSNPN and CDR2 SVGIG (reference sequence). The CDR3 contains 17 residues. The CDR3 protein is CAWKKLRAGQSNSPLHF. For the CDR3, the DNA is TGTGCCTGGAAGAAGTTAAGGGCGGGACAGTCTAATTCACCCCTCCACTTT.

V gene TRBV9 combines with J gene TRBJ2-3; D ambiguous. This CDR3 region has 14 residues. V gave up 3 bases and J gave up 1 base, with 9 bases separating them. Germline assignment: CDR1 SGDLS and CDR2 YYNGEE. CDR3 in DNA: TGTGCCAGCAGCGCCGGCTCCCGCACAGATACGCAGTATTTT. It yields the protein CASSAGSRTDTQYF.

The rearrangement links TRBV30 to TRBJ2-6; D gene uncertain. Trimming stripped 5 bases from V and 0 bases from J, with 14 bases between. The germline gives CDR1 GTSNPN, CDR2 SVGIG (reference sequence). The CDR3 contains 16 residues. The CDR3 coding sequence is TGTGCCTGGTCCTTCCGGGCCGCCTCTGGGGCCAACGTCCTGACTTTC. Translated, it gives CAWSFRAASGANVLTF.

The chain couples TRBV12-5 to TRBJ2-4; D unresolved. This CDR3 comprises 13 residues. V lost 2 bases and J 6 bases, leaving 8 bases between the germline ends. Germline CDR1 is LGHNT and CDR2 is FRNRAP. Written as DNA, the CDR3 is TGTGCTAGTGGTTTGCTGGTGGGAAACATTCAGTACTTC. It yields the protein CASGLLVGNIQYF.

This clone was recorded a few times. The chain combines TRBV29-1 with TRBJ1-3; 7 bases map to TRBD1. CDR3 length equals 13 residues. Per germline, CDR1 SQVTM and CDR2 ANQGSEA. Unmatched junction bases numbered 2, after V lost 4 bases and J lost 2 bases. The chain's CDR3 is CSVGTGAGNTIYF. DNA for the CDR3: TGCAGCGTTGGAACAGGGGCTGGAAACACCATATATTTT.